Here is one T cell receptor (beta chain) with its context. No antigen is known for it. Germline-derived CDR1 and CDR2 are LNHDA and SQIVND (reference sequence). The CDR3 is made up of 18 amino acids. The V gene end was trimmed by 2 bases and the J gene end by 8 bases; junction bases not matched to a gene: 13. This entry is derived from a study of CD4+ T cells in melanoma. Study-wide results and limits: Reportedly, melanoma neoantigen-specific CD4+ T cells showed varied differentiation states. A reported correlation linked neoantigen-specific CD4+ T cells to CD8+, macrophage and B cell function.

The method was immunoSEQ multiplex PCR; TCRdb's version includes in-frame clones alone and lacks a portion of them. The table records some 13,000 clones, roughly 72% of them present only once. Sequencing was performed on cells from a culture (not recorded whether cultured in vitro). The TCR originated in a human donor with melanoma. This sequence joins TRBV19 and TRBJ2-1; TRBD2 aligns across 12 bases. The CDR3 DNA is TGTGCCAGTAGTATAAGGGCTAGCGGGGGGGCCTTCCGCCATGAGCAGTTCTTC. It codes for CASSIRASGGAFRHEQFF.